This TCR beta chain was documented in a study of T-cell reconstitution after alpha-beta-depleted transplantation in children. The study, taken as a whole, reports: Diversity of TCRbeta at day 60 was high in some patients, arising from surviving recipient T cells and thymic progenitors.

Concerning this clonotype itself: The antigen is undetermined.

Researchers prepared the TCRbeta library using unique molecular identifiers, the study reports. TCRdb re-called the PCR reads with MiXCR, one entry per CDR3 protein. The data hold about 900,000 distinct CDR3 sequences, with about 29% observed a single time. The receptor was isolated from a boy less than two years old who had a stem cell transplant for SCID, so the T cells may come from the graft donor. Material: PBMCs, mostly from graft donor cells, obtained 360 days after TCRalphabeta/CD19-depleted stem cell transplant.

In nucleotides, the CDR3 is TGCGCCAGCAGCTTGGGCGGGGTGTTTGGAAATGAGCAGTTCTTC. It is translated as CASSLGGVFGNEQFF. V usage is TRBV5-1 and J usage is TRBJ2-1, with a weak D call TRBD2 (6 bases). V dropped 0 bases and J dropped 7 bases, with 14 bases sitting between them. The CDR3 is 15 amino acids. Per germline, CDR1 SGHRS and CDR2 YFSETQ.